One sample yielded the 17 T cell receptor beta chains listed below, sequenced in a study of shared clonotypes between healthy human individuals. Libraries were prepared by immunoSEQ multiplex PCR; TCRdb keeps only in-frame clonotypes and omits some of them. The table has fewer than 550,000 clones, 75% to 80% seen once. Sequenced input: PBMCs. Receptors originate from a woman aged 40-49 years in good health. Some clones in this sample may be carry-over from other donors' samples.

This chain joins TRBV27 and TRBJ1-2; 7 bases match TRBD1. CDR3 length: 15 amino acids. The V gene's germline CDR1 is MNHEY and CDR2 SMNVEV (reference sequence). V dropped 2 bases and J dropped 7; count of bases not matched to a gene: 10. CDR3 protein: CASSLREEGAFGYTF. For the CDR3, the DNA is TGTGCCAGCAGTTTAAGGGAGGAGGGGGCGTTTGGCTACACCTTC.

The chain couples TRBV15 to TRBJ2-1; D perhaps matches TRBD2 (6 bases). From germline, CDR1 is LNHNV and CDR2 YYDKDF (reference sequence). V lost 0 bases and J 2 bases, leaving 8 bases between the germline ends. The CDR3 loop spans 15 amino acids. CDR3 protein: CATSRDGGTYNEQFF. The CDR3 DNA follows: TGTGCCACCAGCAGAGACGGGGGTACCTACAATGAGCAGTTCTTC.

V gene TRBV5-1 combines with J gene TRBJ2-5; 7 bases align to TRBD2. The CDR3 is 16 residues long. Trimming took 0 bases from V and 5 from J; bases not matched to a gene: 10. CDR1 is SGHRS and CDR2 is YFSETQ in the germline V gene. The CDR3 bases are TGCGCCAGCAGCTTGGGCCTTGCGGGAGTTCAGGAGACCCAGTACTTC. This sequence encodes CASSLGLAGVQETQYF.

The genes are TRBV27 and TRBJ2-3; D is possibly TRBD1 or TRBD2 (7 bases each). The CDR3 totals 16 residues. Germline values: CDR1 MNHEY, CDR2 SMNVEV (reference sequence). The V and J ends lost 7 bases and 14 bases respectively, with 31 bases between them. CDR3: CASTLRGLGGLAAMYF. CDR3 nucleotide sequence: TGTGCCAGCACCCTTAGGGGGCTAGGAGGCCTAGCGGCGATGTATTTT.

The chain joins TRBV6-1 to TRBJ1-5; 8 bases are a match to TRBD1. The V gene end was trimmed by 2 bases and the J gene end by 4 bases; junction bases not matched to a gene: 10. Germline CDR1 reads MNHNS; CDR2 reads SASEGT. This CDR3 has 17 residues. The CDR3 bases are TGTGCCAGCAGTGAAAGTAAGGGGACAGGCCTAAATCAGCCCCAGCATTTT. Encoded protein: CASSESKGTGLNQPQHF.

The CDR3 DNA reads as TGTGCCATCAGTGAGTCAGGGCTTGGCTACACCTTC. Protein product: CAISESGLGYTF. The chain couples TRBV10-3 to TRBJ1-2; D gene uncertain. Between the trimmed V and J ends, which lost 0 bases and 7 bases, there was a span of 6 bases. CDR1 and CDR2 from the germline V gene are ENHRY and SYGVKD. The CDR3 is 12 amino acids.

The genes are TRBV18 and TRBJ1-5; D unresolved. Germline lookup yields CDR1 KGHSH and CDR2 LQKENI. The V and J ends lost 4 bases and 2 bases respectively, with 12 bases between them. The CDR3 is made up of 15 amino acids. This chain's CDR3 is CASSRLDGGNQPQHF. The DNA for the CDR3 is TGTGCCAGCTCACGATTGGACGGGGGCAATCAGCCCCAGCATTTT.

The chain couples TRBV11-2 to TRBJ2-7, with D unclear. The CDR3 runs to 12 residues. The V gene's germline CDR1 is SGHAT and CDR2 FQNNGV. V was clipped by 3 bases and J by 2 bases, with 5 bases between them. Here the CDR3 DNA reads TGTGCCAGCAGCTTGGACCCCTACGAGCAGTACTTC. Protein product: CASSLDPYEQYF.

This clone was found a few times. The chain carries TRBV7-8 and TRBJ1-2; a possible D gene is TRBD1 (6 bases). The V gene lost 5 bases and the J gene lost 8 bases, with 15 bases spanning the gap. The CDR3 sequence is 13 residues long. Germline loops: CDR1 SGHVS, CDR2 FQNEAQ. CDR3 region: CASSPGQPLGYTF. The CDR3 bases are TGTGCCAGCAGCCCTGGACAGCCCCTAGGCTACACCTTC.

The rearrangement joins TRBV15 to TRBJ2-7, with D uncertain. V lost 0 bases, J lost 3 bases, and 9 bases lay in between. Looked up from germline, CDR1 is LNHNV and CDR2 is YYDKDF (reference sequence). The CDR3 contains 14 residues. The CDR3 region has the DNA TGTGCCACCAGCAGAGATCCACAGAGCTACGAGCAGTACTTC. Its protein is CATSRDPQSYEQYF.

V gene TRBV7-8 combines with J gene TRBJ1-1, with no clear D. The CDR3 length is 14 residues. Germline V gene sequence: CDR1 SGHVS, CDR2 FQNEAQ. V lost 0 bases and J lost 3, with 8 bases in between. CDR3 sequence: CASSLARWDTEAFF. The CDR3 DNA follows: TGTGCCAGCAGCTTAGCTCGGTGGGACACTGAAGCTTTCTTT.

The V and J genes are TRBV18 and TRBJ2-6; D not certain. Per the germline V gene, CDR1 is KGHSH and CDR2 is LQKENI. Trimming pared 2 bases from V and 0 bases from J, leaving 5 bases between. This CDR3 has 15 amino acids. Written as DNA, the CDR3 is TGTGCCAGCTCACCAGCCGGCTCTGGGGCCAACGTCCTGACTTTC. The encoded protein is CASSPAGSGANVLTF. Using reference TRBV18 and TRBJ2-6 for the parts outside the CDR3, the full variable domain is NAGVMQNPRHLVRRRGQEARLRCSPMKGHSHVYWYRQLPEEGLKFMVYLQKENIIDESGMPKERFSAEFPKEGPSILRIQQVVRGDSAAYFCASSPAGSGANVLTFGAGSRLTVL.

The chain links TRBV4-3 to TRBJ2-1; possibly TRBD2 for D (6 bases). In germline, CDR1 is LGHNA, CDR2 YSLEER. The CDR3 is 15 residues long. V was cut by 4 bases and J by 5 bases, with 15 bases left in between. CDR3 residues: CASSPDLVADNEQFF. For the CDR3, the DNA is TGCGCCAGCAGCCCGGATTTGGTAGCGGACAATGAGCAGTTCTTC.

The rearrangement uses TRBV6-6 and TRBJ1-4; TRBD1 aligns across 9 bases. The CDR3 is made up of 15 amino acids. CDR1 MNHNY and CDR2 SVGAGI come from the germline V gene (reference sequence). The V segment lost 0 bases and the J segment 10 bases; nucleotides outside the gene matches: 6. The CDR3 nucleotides are TGTGCCAGCAGTTACTCAACAGGGGGCACAGGAAAACTGTTTTTT. It encodes CASSYSTGGTGKLFF.

This clone is a singleton in its sample. This chain links TRBV5-4 with TRBJ2-2; D might be TRBD2 (5 bases). The CDR3 spans 17 residues. CDR1 and CDR2 from the germline V gene are SGHNT and YYREEE (reference sequence). V lost 4 bases, J lost 0 bases, and 16 bases lay in between. CDR3 amino acids: CASSPGERLTNTGELFF. The CDR3, as DNA: TGTGCCAGCAGCCCCGGGGAGCGGTTAACGAACACCGGGGAGCTGTTTTTT.

The gene calls are TRBV10-3 and TRBJ2-5; 13 nucleotides line up with TRBD2. This CDR3 has 15 residues. V gave up 4 bases and J gave up 5 bases; unmatched junction bases: 4. CDR1 and CDR2 from the germline V gene are ENHRY and SYGVKD. CDR3 amino acids: CAISGLAGGTETQYF. The CDR3 nucleotides read TGTGCCATCAGTGGACTAGCGGGAGGTACGGAGACCCAGTACTTC.

Notes on this clone: Distinct nucleotide sequences in the sample also encode this CDR3. The CDR3 DNA reads TGTGCCAGCAGCTTGGTGGGGGAGACCCAGTACTTC. It encodes CASSLVGETQYF. The chain combines TRBV5-4 with TRBJ2-5; D is uncertain. The CDR3 has 12 residues. Germline CDR1 SGHNT, CDR2 YYREEE (reference sequence). V lost 0 bases and J lost 5, with 5 bases in between.